The subject of this entry is one T cell receptor (beta chain). Antigen unknown. Template switching, a step in the protocol, added a universal primer site, and cDNA carried unique molecular identifiers. TCRdb reprocessed the 5' RACE reads via MiXCR and lists one record per CDR3 protein. The sample contains 220,000 or so distinct CDR3 sequences, 5.5% to 7% of which appear only once. The CDR3 is made up of 19 amino acids. The V and J ends lost 6 bases and 3 bases, in that order; junction bases with no gene match: 17. The record originates from a study of identical twins. General observations from the study: There were fewer insertions in abundant cord blood beta clonotypes, but memory repertoires showed no such pattern. Out-of-frame alpha sequences common to twins were enriched for low generation probability. Findings came from cross-sectional statistics, without long-term follow-up of donors.

This sample was also put to use in a study of yellow fever vaccine responses in identical twins.

The chain has TRBV12-3 or TRBV12-4 and TRBJ2-2, with 9 bases identical to TRBD1. The source is a young woman in good health. Sequenced input: memory (CD45RO+) T cells sorted from blood. CDR3 region: CASSYGTGWSSSDTGELFF. For the CDR3, the DNA is TGTGCCAGCAGCTACGGGACAGGGTGGTCGAGTTCCGACACCGGGGAGCTGTTTTTT.